This T cell receptor beta chain was retrieved from a study of blood T cell repertoires in COVID-19. The method was immunoSEQ multiplex PCR; TCRdb's version includes in-frame clones alone and lacks a portion of them. The data contain some 230,000 clones, around 84% of them singletons. This sequence originates from a woman aged 55-70 years who had recovered from COVID-19. The sequencing sample was made of peripheral blood.

The CDR3 reads CAISKPDSQETQYF. The CDR3 region has the DNA TGTGCCATCAGTAAGCCGGACAGCCAAGAGACCCAGTACTTC. V usage is TRBV10-3 and J usage is TRBJ2-5; perhaps TRBD1 as D (6 bases). Germline CDR1 reads ENHRY; CDR2 reads SYGVKD. The V end was cut by 5 bases, the J end by 1 base, with 11 bases between. This CDR3 contains 14 residues.